The next 22 T cell receptor beta chains were all read from a single sample in a study of identical twins. TCRdb ran MiXCR on the 5' RACE reads and lists one entry per CDR3 protein. The profile shows a few hundred thousand distinct CDR3 sequences, about 13% of them singletons. This sample was shared with a second study, whose subject was yellow fever vaccine responses in identical twins.

The sequencing sample was made of CD4+ T cells sorted from blood. Receptor source: a woman in her late teens or twenties in good health.

The chain links TRBV11-2 to TRBJ2-1; 12 bases fit TRBD1. With V trimmed by 5 bases and J by 7 bases, 9 bases remained unmatched. Germline CDR1 SGHAT, CDR2 FQNNGV. This CDR3 contains 16 residues. CDR3 sequence reads: CASSPKPGQGANEQFF. In DNA, the CDR3 is TGTGCCAGCAGCCCCAAACCGGGACAGGGGGCAAATGAGCAGTTCTTC.

With respect to this clonotype: At one of its ends the junction is not consistent with the germline gene, which may arise from a read error. The chain is built from TRBV20-1 and TRBJ2-2; 9 nucleotides line up with TRBD1. The V gene's germline CDR1 is DFQATT and CDR2 SNEGSKA (reference sequence). The CDR3 runs 16 residues. In DNA form, the CDR3 reads TGCAGTGCTGGAGAAACGGGACAGGGTTACACCGGGGAGCTGTTTTTT. Encoded protein: CSAGETGQGYTGELFF.

At least ten counts were recorded for this clonotype. The CDR3 region has the DNA TGTGCCACCCACGGCGCCCAGGGTTCCGAGAATGAGCAGTTCTTC. Translated, it gives CATHGAQGSENEQFF. This sequence joins TRBV7-9 and TRBJ2-1; TRBD1 is a possible D gene (5 bases). Germline V gene data show CDR1 as SEHNR and CDR2 as FQNEAQ (reference sequence). The V gene lost 10 bases and the J gene lost 7 bases, with 23 bases spanning the gap. The CDR3 spans 15 residues.

The rearrangement links TRBV28 to TRBJ2-5, with 13 bases aligning to TRBD2. J was trimmed by 6 bases and V by 7 bases; bases with no gene match: 14. The V gene's germline CDR1 is MDHEN and CDR2 SYDVKM. There are 17 residues in the CDR3. The CDR3 spells CASTEGLAGLWEKTQYF. CDR3 sequence (DNA): TGTGCCAGCACCGAGGGACTAGCGGGACTATGGGAAAAGACCCAGTACTTC.

This clonotype was seen only once. This chain connects TRBV9 to TRBJ2-7; D not certain. The germline CDR1 and CDR2 sequences are SGDLS and YYNGEE. V lost 7 bases and J 3 bases, leaving 5 bases between the germline ends. The CDR3 consists of 10 residues. In DNA, the CDR3 is TGTGCCAGCGGTGACTACGAGCAGTACTTC. Amino acids: CASGDYEQYF.

The J gene is TRBJ2-2, the V gene TRBV11-2; no definite D call. The CDR3 is 13 amino acids. V was trimmed by 5 bases and J by 6 bases, leaving 10 bases between them. In germline, CDR1 is SGHAT, CDR2 FQNNGV. The CDR3 region is CASSPQVAGELFF. CDR3 coding DNA: TGTGCCAGCAGCCCACAAGTGGCCGGGGAGCTGTTTTTT.

This clonotype was counted only a few times. The chain recombines TRBV5-4 with TRBJ2-5, with D perhaps given as TRBD1 or TRBD2 (6 bases each). Germline CDR1 SGHNT, CDR2 YYREEE (reference sequence). The CDR3 is 14 amino acids. V was clipped by 4 bases and J by 5 bases, with 15 bases between them. The CDR3 protein is CASSGGTHGETQYF. Here the CDR3 DNA reads TGTGCCAGCAGCGGGGGGACACACGGGGAGACCCAGTACTTC.

The gene calls are TRBV5-1 and TRBJ2-7; D ambiguous. Germline CDR1 reads SGHRS; CDR2 reads YFSETQ. CDR3 length: 14 residues. V was cut by 2 bases and J by 0 bases, with 9 bases left in between. CDR3 DNA sequence: TGCGCCAGCAGCTTTCAGACCTTCTCCTACGAGCAGTACTTC. This sequence encodes CASSFQTFSYEQYF.

The chain has TRBV5-5 and TRBJ2-7, with 11 bases matching TRBD2. V gave up 4 bases and J gave up 2 bases; unmatched junction bases: 5. Germline V gives CDR1 SGHKS, CDR2 YYEKEE (reference sequence). This CDR3 spans 15 amino acids. The CDR3 reads CASSHGTSGAYEQYF. DNA of the CDR3: TGTGCCAGCAGCCACGGGACTAGCGGAGCCTACGAGCAGTACTTC.

This clonotype was found a few times. The rearrangement joins TRBV7-8 to TRBJ2-7; 8 nucleotides match TRBD2. This CDR3 has 15 amino acids. After removal of 5 bases from V and 3 bases from J, the junction contained 9 bases not matched to a gene. Per germline, CDR1 SGHVS and CDR2 FQNEAQ. CDR3 bases: TGTGCCAGCAGCCAAGCAGCGGGGGAGCTCTACGAGCAGTACTTC. Translating gives CASSQAAGELYEQYF.

This clonotype was seen many times. In DNA, the CDR3 is TGCGCCAGCAGCCAAGAACACGGTCGAGAGACCCAGTACTTC. Translating it yields CASSQEHGRETQYF. V and J are TRBV4-3 and TRBJ2-5; D remains unclear. The CDR3 sequence is 14 residues long. The germline V and J ends were trimmed by 0 bases and 4 bases, with 9 bases remaining between them. CDR1 is LGHNA, CDR2 YSLEER, per germline.

This clonotype was seen a few times. The rearrangement joins TRBV9 to TRBJ2-3; TRBD2 agrees at 14 bases. Germline lookup yields CDR1 SGDLS and CDR2 YYNGEE. With 0 bases clipped from V and 6 bases from J, the junction kept 3 bases outside the gene matches. The CDR3 extends over 16 amino acids. Here the CDR3 DNA reads TGTGCCAGCAGCGTAGAGGGACTAGCGGGGGTGGATACGCAGTATTTT. Translation gives CASSVEGLAGVDTQYF.

This clonotype has only a few counts. V is TRBV12-3 or TRBV12-4 and J is TRBJ2-7; TRBD1 matches at 7 bases. Unmatched junction bases numbered 2, after V lost 6 bases and J lost 3 bases. The CDR3 loop spans 12 amino acids. This chain's CDR3 is CASRTGFYEQYF. CDR3 in DNA: TGTGCCAGCAGGACAGGGTTCTACGAGCAGTACTTC.

CDR3 sequence (DNA): TGTGCCAGCAGTTTTCTGGGGACTAGCAAGCGGGGGGAGCAGTACTTC. This encodes CASSFLGTSKRGEQYF. V gene TRBV12-3 or TRBV12-4 combines with J gene TRBJ2-7; the match to TRBD2 covers 9 bases. With V trimmed by 3 bases and J by 7 bases, 13 bases remained unmatched. The CDR3 has 16 amino acids.

V is TRBV7-2 and J is TRBJ2-7; D might be TRBD2 (6 bases). The CDR3 has 15 amino acids. Germline CDR1 reads SGHTA; CDR2 reads FQGNSA. Trimming cost V 1 base and J 5 bases, with 15 bases left between them. CDR3 protein: CASSLGTTQRNEQYF. In DNA form, the CDR3 reads TGTGCCAGCAGCTTAGGGACTACCCAGCGCAACGAGCAGTACTTC.

The table lists this clonotype with many counts. The V and J genes are TRBV5-6 and TRBJ2-1, with 7 bases matching TRBD1. The germline V gene has CDR1 SGHDT and CDR2 YYEEEE. The CDR3 runs 17 residues. J was trimmed by 6 bases and V by 4 bases; bases with no gene match: 16. CDR3 sequence (DNA): TGTGCCAGCAGCCATAGGACAGACAGGGCCCTTAGCAATGAGCAGTTCTTC. Translation: CASSHRTDRALSNEQFF. Filled out from reference TRBV5-6 and TRBJ2-1, the complete variable domain reads DAGVTQSPTHLIKTRGQQVTLRCSPKSGHDTVSWYQQALGQGPQFIFQYYEEEERQRGNFPDRFSGHQFPNYSSELNVNALLLGDSALYLCASSHRTDRALSNEQFFGPGTRLTVL.

This clonotype occurred a few times. V and J are TRBV5-5 and TRBJ2-7; 13 bases line up with TRBD2. Germline V gene data show CDR1 as SGHKS and CDR2 as YYEKEE (reference sequence). The trim removed 4 bases at V and 0 bases at J, leaving 10 bases unmatched. This CDR3 contains 18 residues. CDR3 loop: CASSAPTSGGQSSYEQYF. The CDR3 nucleotides are TGTGCCAGCAGCGCTCCGACTAGCGGGGGGCAGAGCTCCTACGAGCAGTACTTC.

The V gene is TRBV7-2, the J gene TRBJ2-3; 8 nucleotides align to TRBD2. V gave up 0 bases and J gave up 3 bases; unmatched junction bases: 5. CDR3 length equals 16 residues. CDR1 SGHTA and CDR2 FQGNSA come from the germline V gene. The CDR3 loop is CASSLARGARTDTQYF. The CDR3 region has the DNA TGTGCCAGCAGCTTAGCGCGGGGGGCGAGGACAGATACGCAGTATTTT.

In DNA, the CDR3 is TGCGCCAGCAGCTCCGCCCCTCAGGGCAGCCGTAATGAAAAACTGTTTTTT. It yields the protein CASSSAPQGSRNEKLFF. V usage is TRBV5-1 and J usage is TRBJ1-4, with D possibly being TRBD1 (5 bases). The CDR3 covers 17 residues. Trimming took off 3 bases at V and 4 bases at J, with 19 bases between the two ends. Germline CDR1 SGHRS, CDR2 YFSETQ.

This chain uses TRBV27 with TRBJ2-1; 8 bases align to TRBD1. The CDR3 contains 14 residues. Germline V gene lookup returns CDR1 MNHEY and CDR2 SMNVEV (reference sequence). J was trimmed by 7 bases and V by 2 bases; bases with no gene match: 4. In nucleotides, the CDR3 is TGTGCCAGCAGTTTAAGCCAGGGGGCGAATGAGCAGTTCTTC. It encodes CASSLSQGANEQFF.

Only a few counts were recorded for this clonotype. The chain has TRBV2 and TRBJ2-4; possible D gene TRBD2, 5 bases. V dropped 6 bases and J dropped 8 bases, with 8 bases sitting between them. The CDR3 extends over 11 amino acids. The germline gives CDR1 SNHLY, CDR2 FYNNEI. This chain's CDR3 is CASRRVDIQYF. Written as DNA, the CDR3 is TGTGCCAGCAGGAGGGTGGACATTCAGTACTTC. Complete variable domain (other parts from reference TRBV2 and TRBJ2-4): EPEVTQTPSHQVTQMGQEVILRCVPISNHLYFYWYRQILGQKVEFLVSFYNNEISEKSEIFDDQFSVERPDGSNFTLKIRSTKLEDSAMYFCASRRVDIQYFGAGTRLSVL.

The V call is TRBV20-1, the J call TRBJ2-1; the match to TRBD2 covers 12 bases. V lost 0 bases, J lost 0 bases, and 6 bases stayed unmatched. The CDR3 sequence is 18 residues long. Looked up from germline, CDR1 is DFQATT and CDR2 is SNEGSKA (reference sequence). The CDR3 spells CSARDPLAGGLSYNEQFF. CDR3 nucleotides: TGCAGTGCTAGAGATCCACTAGCGGGAGGCCTCTCCTACAATGAGCAGTTCTTC.